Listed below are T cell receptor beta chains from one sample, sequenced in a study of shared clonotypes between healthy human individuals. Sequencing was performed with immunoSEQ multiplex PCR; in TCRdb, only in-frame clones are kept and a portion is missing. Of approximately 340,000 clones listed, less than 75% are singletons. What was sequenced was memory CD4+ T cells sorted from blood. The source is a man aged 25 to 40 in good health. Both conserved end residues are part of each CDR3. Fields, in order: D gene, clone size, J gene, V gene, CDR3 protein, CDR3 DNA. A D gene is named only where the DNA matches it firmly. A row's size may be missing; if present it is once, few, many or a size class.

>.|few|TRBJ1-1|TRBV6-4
CASSDSSRGTEAFF
TGTGCCAGCAGTGACTCGAGCAGGGGCACTGAAGCTTTCTTT
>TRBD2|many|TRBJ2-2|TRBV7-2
CASSLERLAGAPGELFF
TGTGCCAGCAGCTTAGAACGACTAGCGGGAGCCCCCGGGGAGCTGTTTTTT
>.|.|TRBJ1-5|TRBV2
CASSAHNSNQPQHF
TGTGCCAGCAGCGCACATAATAGCAATCAGCCCCAGCATTTT
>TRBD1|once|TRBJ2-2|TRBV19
CASSWTGSGGELFF
TGTGCCAGTAGTTGGACAGGGTCGGGCGGGGAGCTGTTTTTT
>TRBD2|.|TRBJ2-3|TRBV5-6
CASSFLAGDVADTQYF
TGTGCCAGCAGCTTCCTAGCGGGAGACGTCGCAGATACGCAGTATTTT
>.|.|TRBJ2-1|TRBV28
CASTLDWPYNEQFF
TGTGCCAGCACTCTTGACTGGCCTTACAATGAGCAGTTCTTC
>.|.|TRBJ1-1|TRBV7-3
CASSLDGGTEAFF
TGTGCCAGCAGCTTAGATGGGGGGACTGAAGCTTTCTTT
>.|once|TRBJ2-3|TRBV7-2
CASSVSTDTRYF
TGTGCCAGCAGCGTCTCCACAGATACGCGGTATTTT
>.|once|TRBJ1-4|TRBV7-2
CASSLEGALNEKLFF
TGTGCCAGCAGCTTAGAGGGAGCTCTTAATGAAAAACTGTTTTTT
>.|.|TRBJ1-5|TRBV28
CASSSGQPQHF
TGTGCCAGCAGTTCAGGTCAGCCCCAGCATTTT
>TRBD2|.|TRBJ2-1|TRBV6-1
CASSDSGSYNEQFF
TGTGCCAGCAGTGATAGCGGGTCCTACAATGAGCAGTTCTTC
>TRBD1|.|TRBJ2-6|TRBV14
CASSARGLSGANVLTF
TGTGCCAGCAGTGCCAGGGGGCTGTCTGGGGCCAACGTCCTGACTTTC
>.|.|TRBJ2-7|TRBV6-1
CASRDLYEQYF
TGTGCCAGCAGGGATCTCTACGAGCAGTACTTC
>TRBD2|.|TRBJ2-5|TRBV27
CASTSIRGDQETQYF
TGTGCCAGCACTTCCATCCGGGGGGACCAAGAGACCCAGTACTTC
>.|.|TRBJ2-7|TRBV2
CASSGRSRLGEQYF
TGTGCCAGCAGTGGCCGTTCGAGACTTGGGGAGCAGTACTTC
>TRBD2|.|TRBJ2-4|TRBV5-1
CASSLGSGGAKNIQYF
TGCGCCAGCAGCTTGGGCTCGGGGGGAGCCAAAAACATTCAGTACTTC
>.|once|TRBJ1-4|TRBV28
CASSSIIPPRKLFF
TGTGCCAGCAGTTCAATCATACCTCCAAGGAAACTGTTTTTT
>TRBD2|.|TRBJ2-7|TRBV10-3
CAIGLAGSYEQYF
TGTGCCATCGGCCTAGCGGGATCCTACGAGCAGTACTTC
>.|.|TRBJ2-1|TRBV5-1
CASSLRIDWSYNEQFF
TGCGCCAGCAGCTTGAGGATCGATTGGTCCTACAATGAGCAGTTCTTC
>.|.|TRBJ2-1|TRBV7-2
CASSPRDPRGREQFF
TGTGCCAGCAGCCCCCGGGACCCCCGCGGTCGTGAGCAGTTCTTC
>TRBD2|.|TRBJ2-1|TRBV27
CASSSNRGLAAYNEQFF
TGTGCCAGCAGTTCGAATAGGGGACTAGCGGCCTACAATGAGCAGTTCTTC
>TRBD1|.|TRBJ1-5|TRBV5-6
CASSKGQTRVSNQPQHF
TGTGCCAGCAGCAAGGGACAGACTAGGGTTAGCAATCAGCCCCAGCATTTT